This TCR beta chain appears in the sequencing data of a study of CD8+CD57+ T cells in acquired aplastic anemia. This CDR3 is built from 11 residues. With 7 bases removed from V and 11 bases from J, the gap between germline ends came to 14 bases. The germline gives CDR1 SGHTA, CDR2 FQGNSA. Patients chosen for sequencing had shown CD8+CD57+ cell expansion by flow cytometry. Each patient had severe acquired aplastic anemia. Each patient gave a blood sample that was collected before any therapy had been received. The template for TCR beta VDJ and CDR3 sequence profiling was genomic DNA. TCRdb used MiXCR to reprocess the reads, holding one entry per CDR3 protein. The data show more than 150,000 distinct CDR3 sequences, nearly 50% seen once.

This receptor was taken from a human donor with aplastic anemia. The rearrangement uses TRBV7-2 and TRBJ1-1, with D perhaps matching TRBD1 (6 bases). The sample comprised sorted CD4+, CD8+, or CD8+CD57+ T cells (not recorded which) from PBMCs. CDR3 amino acids: CASTLTGLAFF. CDR3 bases: TGTGCCAGCACCCTTACAGGGCTGGCTTTCTTT.